This is a list of T cell receptor beta chains from one sample in a study of somatic mutations in cytotoxic T cells in rheumatoid arthritis. The assay was immunoSEQ multiplex PCR, and TCRdb's table has in-frame clones only and misses some. This sample has about 25,000 clones, with nearly 75% found just once. Sequencing was carried out using CD8+ T cells sorted from blood. These receptors were collected from a woman aged 18-29 years in good health. CDR3s include the opening cysteine and the closing phenylalanine or tryptophan. A D gene is named only where the DNA matches it firmly. Size tells how often a clone was seen (once, few, many) or the class of an expanded clone, and some rows leave it out.

>TRBV7-9|TRBJ1-4|TRBD1|.
TGTGCCAGCAGCTCCAGCCGGGACAGGGATGAAAAACTGTTTTTT
CASSSSRDRDEKLFF
>TRBV30|TRBJ2-1|TRBD2|.
TGTGCCTGGAGTCGGGCTAGCGGGTATGAGCAGTTCTTC
CAWSRASGYEQFF
>TRBV7-6|TRBJ2-1|TRBD2|few
TGTGCCAGCGACCCGGGACTAGCGGGGAAGGGGGAGCAGTTCTTC
CASDPGLAGKGEQFF
>TRBV7-9|TRBJ2-3|TRBD2|.
TGTGCCAGCAGCTTAAAGAGCGGGAGTCCAGATACGCAGTATTTT
CASSLKSGSPDTQYF
>TRBV11-2|TRBJ2-7|.|.
TGTGCCAGCAGCATGGAGGGAGGGGGGAGCTCCTACGAGCAGTACTTC
CASSMEGGGSSYEQYF
>TRBV6-9|TRBJ2-7|TRBD1|.
TGTGCCATACCTTCCGTGAGACAGGGGGCTTCTAGCATTCCCTACGAGCAGTACTTC
CAIPSVRQGASSIPYEQYF
>TRBV27|TRBJ1-6|.|.
TGTGCCAGCAGTTTAGGGGTTCCCAATTCACCCCTCCACTTT
CASSLGVPNSPLHF
>TRBV9|TRBJ1-1|.|.
TGTGCCAGCAGCGAGGGGACATCAAACACTGAAGCTTTCTTT
CASSEGTSNTEAFF
>TRBV5-6|TRBJ2-5|.|.
TGTGCCAGCAGCCAGGCGAGGTCCGCGGAGACCCAGTACTTC
CASSQARSAETQYF
>TRBV4-1|TRBJ2-1|.|.
TGCGCCAGCAGCCAAGATTGGACCTACTCCTACAATGAGCAGTTCTTC
CASSQDWTYSYNEQFF
>TRBV7-9|TRBJ1-1|.|few
TGTGCCAGCAGCTTAGGGCAGGTTGAAGCTTTCTTT
CASSLGQVEAFF
>TRBV7-9|TRBJ2-4|TRBD2|.
TGTGCCAGCAGCTTACGGACTAGCGGGGAGAACATTCAGTACTTC
CASSLRTSGENIQYF
>TRBV4-1|TRBJ2-2|.|.
TGCGCCAGCAGCCAGGGATCCGGGGAGCTGTTTTTT
CASSQGSGELFF
>TRBV28|TRBJ1-2|.|.
TGTGCCAGCAGAGAACGGGGGGCGGCTAACTATGGCTACACCTTC
CASRERGAANYGYTF
>TRBV4-1|TRBJ1-1|.|.
TGCGCCAGCAGCCAAGACCCGGAAAACACTGAAGCTTTCTTT
CASSQDPENTEAFF
>TRBV2|TRBJ1-2|.|.
TGTGCCAGCGGTGGGACCTCTCTTTACTATGGCTACACCTTC
CASGGTSLYYGYTF
>TRBV29-1|TRBJ2-1|.|.
TGCAGCGTTGAAATCAGGGTTGATGAGCAGTTCTTC
CSVEIRVDEQFF
>TRBV2|TRBJ2-5|TRBD2|.
TGTGCCAGCAGTGAAGGAGCGGGAGCCCTCGGTGAGACCCAGTACTTC
CASSEGAGALGETQYF
>TRBV4-2|TRBJ2-3|.|few
TGTGCCAGCAGCCAAGTGATCGGGGGAACCGGGGCGCAGTATTTT
CASSQVIGGTGAQYF
>TRBV30|TRBJ1-1|.|few
TGTGCCTGGAGTGTTCTGGGTACTGAAGCTTTCTTT
CAWSVLGTEAFF
>TRBV9|TRBJ1-2|.|.
TGTGCCAGCAGCGCCCGGGACATCTATGGCTACACCTTC
CASSARDIYGYTF
>TRBV6-5|TRBJ2-1|TRBD2|.
TGTGCCAGCAGCCCTGGCGGGAGCTCCTACAATGAGCAGTTCTTC
CASSPGGSSYNEQFF
>TRBV7-2|TRBJ1-4|TRBD1|.
TGTGCCAGCAGCTTAGACAGGGGGAATGAAAAACTGTTTTTT
CASSLDRGNEKLFF
>TRBV20-1|TRBJ2-5|.|.
TGCAGTGCTAGTCCGAGGGAGACCCAGTACTTC
CSASPRETQYF
>TRBV5-4|TRBJ2-5|.|.
TGTGCCAGCAGCTCCTGGGGGCAAGAGACCCAGTACTTC
CASSSWGQETQYF
>TRBV4-2|TRBJ2-7|.|.
TGTGCCAGCAGCCAGCCGGGTAGGGAGTACGAGCAGTACTTC
CASSQPGREYEQYF
>TRBV9|TRBJ1-1|.|.
TGTGCCAGCAGCGTAGTGAGGGTTCCGAACACTGAAGCTTTCTTT
CASSVVRVPNTEAFF
>TRBV9|TRBJ2-2|.|.
TGTGCCAGCAGCGTAGGGGGCGGATATTCCGGGGAGCTGTTTTTT
CASSVGGGYSGELFF
>TRBV28|TRBJ2-7|.|.
TGTGCTATTTCCGGACCGTACGAGCAGTACTTC
CAISGPYEQYF
>TRBV5-4|TRBJ2-6|.|.
TGTGCCAGCAGCTTGGAGGGCTCTGGGGCCAACGTCCTGACTTTC
CASSLEGSGANVLTF
>TRBV7-9|TRBJ2-7|.|few
TGTGCCAGCAGCCCCCTGAACGACGGGTCCTACGAGCAGTACTTC
CASSPLNDGSYEQYF
>TRBV9|TRBJ2-3|TRBD2|.
TGTGTCAGCTCACCCGGGGGGGCAGATACGCAGTATTTT
CVSSPGGADTQYF
>TRBV4-1|TRBJ2-3|.|.
TGCGCCAGCAGCCAAGAAATCGCGGGTACGCAGTATTTT
CASSQEIAGTQYF
>TRBV14|TRBJ1-1|TRBD1|few
TGTGCCAGCAGCCTATACAGGGGGCCAGGCACTGAAGCTTTCTTT
CASSLYRGPGTEAFF
>TRBV9|TRBJ2-2|.|.
TGTGCCAGCAGCGGTGATTACCTGGGGAGCACCGGGGAGCTGTTTTTT
CASSGDYLGSTGELFF
>TRBV19|TRBJ1-2|.|.
TGTGCCAGTAGTGATGGCCTGGGACTTTTCTATGGCTACACCTTC
CASSDGLGLFYGYTF
>TRBV7-9|TRBJ2-7|.|.
TGTGCCAGCAGCACCTTTGAGGGGCAGAGCTCCTACGAGCAGTACTTC
CASSTFEGQSSYEQYF
>TRBV4-1|TRBJ1-2|.|few
TGCGCCAGCAGCCAAGTCGGTACGGAGAACTATGGCTACACCTTC
CASSQVGTENYGYTF
>TRBV7-2|TRBJ1-1|.|few
TGTGCCAGCAGCTTAATAGGTGAAGCTTTCTTT
CASSLIGEAFF
>TRBV6-6|TRBJ2-1|TRBD1|.
TGTGCCAGCAGTAGAGGACAGGACAATGAGCAGTTCTTC
CASSRGQDNEQFF
>TRBV27|TRBJ2-7|TRBD1|once
TGTGCCAGCAGTAACCGGGACAGGGCTCTCGAGCAGTACTTC
CASSNRDRALEQYF
>TRBV18|TRBJ1-6|.|few
TGTGCCAGCTCACCCAGGGTGGATAATTCACCCCTCCACTTT
CASSPRVDNSPLHF
>TRBV7-9|TRBJ1-2|.|.
TGTGCCAGCAGCTCCGCCCCGGGACCCAAACCAGGGGGCTACACCTTC
CASSSAPGPKPGGYTF
>TRBV5-5|TRBJ2-7|TRBD2|.
TGTGCCAGCAGCTTGAGTGTAGGGCTAGCGGGATCCAATGGCTACGAGCAGTACTTC
CASSLSVGLAGSNGYEQYF
>TRBV7-6|TRBJ2-3|TRBD2|.
TGTGCCAGCAGTTATAGCGGGGGGGCCGCAGATACGCAGTATTTT
CASSYSGGAADTQYF
>TRBV6-6|TRBJ1-5|.|few
TGTGCCAGCAGTGTGGACAGCAATCAGCCCCAGCATTTT
CASSVDSNQPQHF
>TRBV28|TRBJ1-1|.|.
TGTGCCAGCAGCCCTGGGACCGGTCTCACTGAAGCTTTCTTT
CASSPGTGLTEAFF
>TRBV5-1|TRBJ2-1|.|few
TGCGCCAGCAGCTTGGTAGGAGATGAGCAGTTCTTC
CASSLVGDEQFF
>TRBV7-8|TRBJ1-3|.|.
TGTGCCAGCAGCTTACTGGTTACAGTCCAGAGCTCTGGAAACACCATATATTTT
CASSLLVTVQSSGNTIYF
>TRBV9|TRBJ2-4|.|.
TGTGCCAGCAGCGTAGGAGGGGCCAAAAACATTCAGTACTTC
CASSVGGAKNIQYF
>TRBV10-3|TRBJ1-2|.|.
TGTGCCATCAGTGAAGCGCCCAGGGAATTCTATGGCTACACCTTC
CAISEAPREFYGYTF
>TRBV28|TRBJ1-1|.|.
TGTGCCAGCAGTGGACCGGGCGCGGCCACTGAAGCTTTCTTT
CASSGPGAATEAFF
>TRBV4-1|TRBJ2-3|.|few
TGCGCCAGCAGCCAAGAAATAGCGCCGGGCACAGATACGCAGTATTTT
CASSQEIAPGTDTQYF